This T cell receptor (beta chain) was retrieved from a study of T cell changes during pregnancy in multiple sclerosis. This clone has more than one count but fewer than ten. Generated by immunoSEQ multiplex PCR, the TCRdb table keeps only in-frame clones and is missing some. This table has tens of thousands of clones, roughly 91% appearing once. The clonotype was recovered from a female donor with multiple sclerosis, enrolled in a pregnancy study. The starting material was peripheral blood, obtained in the third trimester of pregnancy.

DNA for the CDR3: TGTGCCAGCTCAGGTCTCGGCCTGGAAAAACTGTTTTTT. Protein: CASSGLGLEKLFF. This chain joins TRBV2 and TRBJ1-4, with D uncertain. Trimming cost V 8 bases and J 8 bases, with 15 bases left between them. Germline V CDR1 and CDR2: SNHLY, FYNNEI. This CDR3 is built from 13 residues.